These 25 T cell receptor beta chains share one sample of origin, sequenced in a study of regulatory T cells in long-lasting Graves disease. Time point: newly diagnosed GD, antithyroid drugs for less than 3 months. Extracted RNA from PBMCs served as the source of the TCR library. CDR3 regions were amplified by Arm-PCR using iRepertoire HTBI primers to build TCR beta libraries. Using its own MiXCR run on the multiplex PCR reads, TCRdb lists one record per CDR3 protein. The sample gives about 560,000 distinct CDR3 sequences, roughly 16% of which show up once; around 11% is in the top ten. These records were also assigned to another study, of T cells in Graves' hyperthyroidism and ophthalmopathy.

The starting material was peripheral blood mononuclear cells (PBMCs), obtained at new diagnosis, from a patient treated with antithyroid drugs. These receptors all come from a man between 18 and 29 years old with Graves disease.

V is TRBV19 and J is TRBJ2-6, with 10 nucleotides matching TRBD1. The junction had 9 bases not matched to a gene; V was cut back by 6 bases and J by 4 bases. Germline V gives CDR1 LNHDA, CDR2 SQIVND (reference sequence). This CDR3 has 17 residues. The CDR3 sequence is CASSFDRGPEGANVLTF. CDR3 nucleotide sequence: TGTGCCAGTAGCTTTGACAGGGGGCCGGAAGGGGCCAACGTCCTGACTTTC.

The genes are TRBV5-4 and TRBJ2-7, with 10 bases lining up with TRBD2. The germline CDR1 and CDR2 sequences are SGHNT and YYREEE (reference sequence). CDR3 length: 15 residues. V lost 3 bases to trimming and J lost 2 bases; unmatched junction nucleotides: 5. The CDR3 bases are TGTGCCAGCAGCTCGTCTAGCGGGGGAACCTACGAGCAGTACTTC. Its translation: CASSSSSGGTYEQYF.

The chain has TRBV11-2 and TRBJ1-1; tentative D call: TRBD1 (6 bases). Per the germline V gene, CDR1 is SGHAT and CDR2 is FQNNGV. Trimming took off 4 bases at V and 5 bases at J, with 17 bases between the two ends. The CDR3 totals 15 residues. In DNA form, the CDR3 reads TGTGCCAGCAGCTCAAACTGGGGGGGCAAGACTGAAGCTTTCTTT. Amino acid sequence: CASSSNWGGKTEAFF.

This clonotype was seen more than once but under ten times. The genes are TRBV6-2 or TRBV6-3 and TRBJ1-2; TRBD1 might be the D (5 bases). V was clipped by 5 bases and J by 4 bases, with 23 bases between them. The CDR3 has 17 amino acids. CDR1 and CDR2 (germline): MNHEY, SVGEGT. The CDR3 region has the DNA TGTGCCAGCAGTGAAAGCCACCGACAGCTAATAGCCTATGGCTACACCTTC. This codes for CASSESHRQLIAYGYTF.

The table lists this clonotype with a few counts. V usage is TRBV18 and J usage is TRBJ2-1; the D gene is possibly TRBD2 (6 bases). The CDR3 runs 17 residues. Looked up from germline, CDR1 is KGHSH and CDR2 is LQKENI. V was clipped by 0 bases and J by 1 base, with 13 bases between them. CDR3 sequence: CASSPPSGGPSYNEQFF. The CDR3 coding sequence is TGTGCCAGCTCACCACCTAGCGGAGGGCCTTCCTACAATGAGCAGTTCTTC. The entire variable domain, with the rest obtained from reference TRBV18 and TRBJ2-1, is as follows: NAGVMQNPRHLVRRRGQEARLRCSPMKGHSHVYWYRQLPEEGLKFMVYLQKENIIDESGMPKERFSAEFPKEGPSILRIQQVVRGDSAAYFCASSPPSGGPSYNEQFFGPGTRLTVL.

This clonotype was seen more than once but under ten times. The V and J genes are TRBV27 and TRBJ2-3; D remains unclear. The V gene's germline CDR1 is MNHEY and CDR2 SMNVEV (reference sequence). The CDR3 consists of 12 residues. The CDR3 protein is CATSVSTDTQYF. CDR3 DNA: TGTGCTACCTCAGTTAGCACAGATACGCAGTATTTT.

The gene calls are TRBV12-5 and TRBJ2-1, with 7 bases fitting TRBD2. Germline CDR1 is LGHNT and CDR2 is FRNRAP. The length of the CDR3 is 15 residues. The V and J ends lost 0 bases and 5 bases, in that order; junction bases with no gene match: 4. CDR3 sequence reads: CASGLVPAGDNEQFF. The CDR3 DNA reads TGTGCTAGTGGTTTGGTACCCGCGGGAGACAATGAGCAGTTCTTC.

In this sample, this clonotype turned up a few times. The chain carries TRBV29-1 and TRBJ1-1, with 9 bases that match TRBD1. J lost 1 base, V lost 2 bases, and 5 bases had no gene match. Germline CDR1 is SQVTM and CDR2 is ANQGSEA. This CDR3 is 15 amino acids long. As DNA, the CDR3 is TGCAGCGTTGAACCGACAGGGGGTGGGAACACTGAAGCTTTCTTT. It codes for CSVEPTGGGNTEAFF. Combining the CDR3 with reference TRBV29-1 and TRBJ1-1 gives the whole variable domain SAVISQKPSRDICQRGTSLTIQCQVDSQVTMMFWYRQQPGQSLTLIATANQGSEATYESGFVIDKFPISRPNLTFSTLTVSNMSPEDSSIYLCSVEPTGGGNTEAFFGQGTRLTVV.

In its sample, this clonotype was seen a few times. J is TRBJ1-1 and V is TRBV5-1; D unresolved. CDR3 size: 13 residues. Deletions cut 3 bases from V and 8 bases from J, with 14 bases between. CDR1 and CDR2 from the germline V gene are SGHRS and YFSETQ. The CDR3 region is CASSSSRGSEAFF. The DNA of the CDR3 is TGCGCCAGCAGCTCATCACGAGGCAGCGAAGCTTTCTTT.

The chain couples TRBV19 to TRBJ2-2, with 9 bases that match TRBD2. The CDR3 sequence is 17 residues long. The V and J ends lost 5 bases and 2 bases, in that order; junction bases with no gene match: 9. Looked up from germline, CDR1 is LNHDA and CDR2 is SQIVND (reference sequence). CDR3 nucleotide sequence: TGTGCCAGTAGTCCCCGTAGCGGGAGTTTCAACACCGGGGAGCTGTTTTTT. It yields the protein CASSPRSGSFNTGELFF.

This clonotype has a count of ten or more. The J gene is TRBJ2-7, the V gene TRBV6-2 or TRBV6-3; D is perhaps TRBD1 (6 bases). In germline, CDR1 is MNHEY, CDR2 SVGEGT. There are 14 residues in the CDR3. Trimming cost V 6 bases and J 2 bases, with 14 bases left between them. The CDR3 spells CASRHAGDAYEQYF. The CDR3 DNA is TGTGCCAGCAGACATGCAGGGGATGCCTACGAGCAGTACTTC.

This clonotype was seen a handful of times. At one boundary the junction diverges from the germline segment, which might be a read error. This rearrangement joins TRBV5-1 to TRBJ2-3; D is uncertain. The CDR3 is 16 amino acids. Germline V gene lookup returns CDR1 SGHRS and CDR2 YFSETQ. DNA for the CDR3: TGTGCCACCACTTCTCCGGGCAACCGACAAACAGATACGCAGTATTTT. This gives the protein CATTSPGNRQTDTQYF.

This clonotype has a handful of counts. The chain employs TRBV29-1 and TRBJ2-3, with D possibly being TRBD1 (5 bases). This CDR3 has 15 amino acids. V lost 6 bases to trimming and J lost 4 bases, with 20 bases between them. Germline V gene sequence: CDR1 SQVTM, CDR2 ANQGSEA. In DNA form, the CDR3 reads TGCAGCGTCCAACTCTCAGGGAATCTCGCAGATACGCAGTATTTT. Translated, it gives CSVQLSGNLADTQYF.

CDR3 region: CATSDLDRGASPLHF. The CDR3 nucleotides read TGTGCCACCAGTGATCTGGACAGGGGGGCTTCACCCCTCCACTTT. The chain employs TRBV24-1 and TRBJ1-6; 10 bases agree with TRBD1. V dropped 3 bases and J dropped 9; count of bases not matched to a gene: 4. The germline CDR1 and CDR2 sequences are KGHDR and SFDVKD. The length of the CDR3 is 15 residues.

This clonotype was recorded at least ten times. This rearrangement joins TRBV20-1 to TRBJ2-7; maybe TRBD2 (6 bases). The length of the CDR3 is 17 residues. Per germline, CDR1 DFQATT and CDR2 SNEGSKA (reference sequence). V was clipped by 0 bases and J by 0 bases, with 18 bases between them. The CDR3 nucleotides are TGCAGTGCTAGAGATGGAGCGGTAGCGGCCCACTCCTACGAGCAGTACTTC. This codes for CSARDGAVAAHSYEQYF.

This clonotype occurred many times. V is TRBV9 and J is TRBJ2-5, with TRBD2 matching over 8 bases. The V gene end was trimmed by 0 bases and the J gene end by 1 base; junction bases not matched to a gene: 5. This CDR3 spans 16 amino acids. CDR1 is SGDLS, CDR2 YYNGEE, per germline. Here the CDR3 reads CASSVGAAGVQETQYF. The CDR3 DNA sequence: TGTGCCAGCAGCGTAGGGGCAGCGGGGGTCCAAGAGACCCAGTACTTC.

The CDR3: CASSQVGLAGDEQFF. The CDR3 DNA is TGCGCCAGCAGCCAAGTGGGACTAGCGGGAGACGAGCAGTTCTTC. The rearrangement joins TRBV4-1 to TRBJ2-1; 14 bases fit TRBD2. Germline values: CDR1 MGHRA, CDR2 YSYEKL. This CDR3 region has 15 residues. Trimming cost V 1 base and J 10 bases; bases outside gene matches: 3.

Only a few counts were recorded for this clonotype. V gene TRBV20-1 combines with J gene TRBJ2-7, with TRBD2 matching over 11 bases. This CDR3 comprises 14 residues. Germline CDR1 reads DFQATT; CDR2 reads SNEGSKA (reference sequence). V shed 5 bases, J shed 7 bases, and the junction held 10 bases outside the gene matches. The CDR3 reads CSAPILAGAEEQYF. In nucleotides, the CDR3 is TGCAGTGCTCCGATACTAGCGGGAGCCGAAGAGCAGTACTTC.

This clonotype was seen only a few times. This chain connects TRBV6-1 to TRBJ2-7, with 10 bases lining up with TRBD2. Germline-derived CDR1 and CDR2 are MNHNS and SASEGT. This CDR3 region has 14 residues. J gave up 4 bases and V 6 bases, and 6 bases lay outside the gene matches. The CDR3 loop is CASSVGLAKYEQYF. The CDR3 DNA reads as TGTGCCAGCAGCGTGGGACTAGCGAAGTACGAGCAGTACTTC.

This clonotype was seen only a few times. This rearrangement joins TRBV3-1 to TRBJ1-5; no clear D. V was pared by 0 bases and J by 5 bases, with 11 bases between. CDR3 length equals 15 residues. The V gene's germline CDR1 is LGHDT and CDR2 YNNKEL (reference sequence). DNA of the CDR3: TGTGCCAGCAGCCAAGAATTTTTTGGAGATCAGCCCCAGCATTTT. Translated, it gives CASSQEFFGDQPQHF. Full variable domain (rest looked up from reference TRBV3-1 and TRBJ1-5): DTAVSQTPKYLVTQMGNDKSIKCEQNLGHDTMYWYKQDSKKFLKIMFSYNNKELIINETVPNRFSPKSPDKAHLNLHINSLELGDSAVYFCASSQEFFGDQPQHFGDGTRLSIL.

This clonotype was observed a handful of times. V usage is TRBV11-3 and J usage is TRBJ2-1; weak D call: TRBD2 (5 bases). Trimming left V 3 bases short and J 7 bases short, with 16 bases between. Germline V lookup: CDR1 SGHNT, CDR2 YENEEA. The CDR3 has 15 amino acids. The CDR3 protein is CASSFGGTGENEQFF. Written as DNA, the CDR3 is TGTGCCAGCAGCTTCGGCGGCACCGGGGAGAATGAGCAGTTCTTC.

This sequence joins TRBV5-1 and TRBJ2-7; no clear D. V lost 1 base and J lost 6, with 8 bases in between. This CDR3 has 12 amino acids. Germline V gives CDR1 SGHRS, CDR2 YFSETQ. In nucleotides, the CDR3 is TGCGCCAGCAGCTTGCCGGAAGGCGAGCAGTACTTC. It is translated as CASSLPEGEQYF.

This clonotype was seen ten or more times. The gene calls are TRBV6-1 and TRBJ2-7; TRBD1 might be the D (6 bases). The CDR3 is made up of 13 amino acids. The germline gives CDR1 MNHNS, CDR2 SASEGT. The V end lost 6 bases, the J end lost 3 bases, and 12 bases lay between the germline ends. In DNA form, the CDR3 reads TGTGCCAGCAGCAGGACAGCAAACTACGAGCAGTACTTC. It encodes CASSRTANYEQYF.

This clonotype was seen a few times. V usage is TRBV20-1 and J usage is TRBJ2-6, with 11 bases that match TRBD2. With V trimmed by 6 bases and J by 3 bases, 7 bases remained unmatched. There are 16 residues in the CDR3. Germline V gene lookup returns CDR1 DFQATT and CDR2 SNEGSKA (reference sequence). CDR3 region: CSASTSGSIGANVLTF. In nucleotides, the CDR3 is TGCAGTGCGTCAACTAGCGGGAGTATTGGGGCCAACGTCCTGACTTTC.

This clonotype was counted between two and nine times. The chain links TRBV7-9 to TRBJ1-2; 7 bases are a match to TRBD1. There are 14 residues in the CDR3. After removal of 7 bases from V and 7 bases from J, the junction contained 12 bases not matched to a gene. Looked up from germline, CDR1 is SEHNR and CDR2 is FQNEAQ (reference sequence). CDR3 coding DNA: TGTGCCAGCACCCCGTCCGACAGGGCGGTTGGCTACACCTTC. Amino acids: CASTPSDRAVGYTF.